Shown below are 29 T cell receptor beta chains from a single sample sequenced in a study of blood T cell repertoires in COVID-19. Sequenced by immunoSEQ multiplex PCR; TCRdb stores in-frame clones only, minus some. The sample contains about 70,000 clones, around nine tenths of which appear only once. The material sequenced was peripheral blood. These receptors came from a human donor in a cohort sampled during active COVID-19.

This clone was picked up one time. The CDR3 loop reads CASSQDWGRGQLYYEQYF. CDR3 DNA sequence: TGCGCCAGCAGCCAAGATTGGGGTAGGGGGCAATTGTACTACGAGCAGTACTTC. This chain uses TRBV4-1 with TRBJ2-7; 7 bases line up with TRBD1. Per germline, CDR1 MGHRA and CDR2 YSYEKL. The CDR3 length is 18 residues. The V segment lost 0 bases and the J segment 3 bases; nucleotides outside the gene matches: 14.

The chain links TRBV11-2 to TRBJ2-7, with D perhaps matching TRBD1 (5 bases). Germline V gene sequence: CDR1 SGHAT, CDR2 FQNNGV. This CDR3 contains 16 residues. V lost 1 base and J lost 0, with 13 bases in between. The chain's CDR3 is CASSLVPRQSSYEQYF. The CDR3 nucleotides read TGTGCCAGCAGCTTAGTGCCGAGACAGAGCTCCTACGAGCAGTACTTC.

The V gene is TRBV18, the J gene TRBJ2-7; D uncertain. The CDR3 consists of 14 residues. The ends were cut back, 2 bases at V and 5 bases at J, with 13 bases in the middle. Per germline, CDR1 KGHSH and CDR2 LQKENI. This CDR3 reads CASSPTVARNEQYF. Here the CDR3 DNA reads TGTGCCAGCTCACCAACTGTTGCCCGTAACGAGCAGTACTTC.

The genes are TRBV24-1 and TRBJ2-4, with a possible D match to TRBD1 (6 bases). V gave up 0 bases and J gave up 14 bases, with 16 bases separating them. CDR3 size: 14 residues. The germline CDR1 and CDR2 sequences are KGHDR and SFDVKD. CDR3 sequence: CATSDLPAGDRKYF. CDR3 in DNA: TGTGCCACCAGTGATTTGCCGGCAGGGGATCGCAAGTACTTC.

The V call is TRBV18, the J call TRBJ1-5; D gene uncertain. Germline CDR1 and CDR2: KGHSH and LQKENI. Trimming removed 3 bases at V and 0 bases at J, with 18 bases between. The CDR3 covers 18 residues. CDR3 sequence: CASSPYQEGPYSNQPQHF. The CDR3 DNA reads TGTGCCAGCTCACCCTACCAGGAGGGCCCCTATAGCAATCAGCCCCAGCATTTT. Full variable domain (outside the CDR3, taken from reference TRBV18 and TRBJ1-5): NAGVMQNPRHLVRRRGQEARLRCSPMKGHSHVYWYRQLPEEGLKFMVYLQKENIIDESGMPKERFSAEFPKEGPSILRIQQVVRGDSAAYFCASSPYQEGPYSNQPQHFGDGTRLSIL.

The rearrangement links TRBV30 to TRBJ1-6; D ambiguous. Germline V CDR1 and CDR2: GTSNPN, SVGIG (reference sequence). V was cut by 3 bases and J by 8 bases, with 14 bases left in between. The CDR3 has 14 amino acids. The CDR3 sequence is CAWRAPGYYSPLHF. For the CDR3, the DNA is TGTGCCTGGAGGGCCCCGGGATATTATTCACCCCTCCACTTT.

The chain combines TRBV7-2 with TRBJ1-4; D is perhaps TRBD1 (6 bases). Trimming took off 3 bases at V and 3 bases at J, with 8 bases between the two ends. Per the germline V gene, CDR1 is SGHTA and CDR2 is FQGNSA. The CDR3 sequence is 14 residues long. CDR3: CASSFQGSNEKLFF. DNA of the CDR3: TGTGCCAGCAGCTTCCAGGGGTCTAATGAAAAACTGTTTTTT.

The chain joins TRBV10-3 to TRBJ1-1; D is unresolved. The germline V and J ends were trimmed by 6 bases and 5 bases, with 10 bases remaining between them. CDR1 is ENHRY, CDR2 SYGVKD, per germline. This CDR3 region has 12 residues. The CDR3, as DNA: TGTGCCATCAGCGACGGAGAAACTGAAGCTTTCTTT. As protein: CAISDGETEAFF.

The chain joins TRBV28 to TRBJ2-7; D uncertain. V was trimmed by 3 bases and J by 3 bases, leaving 12 bases between them. CDR3 length: 14 amino acids. From germline, CDR1 is MDHEN and CDR2 SYDVKM. CDR3 DNA sequence: TGTGCCAGCAGTTTGGGCCCTGGTCTCTACGAGCAGTACTTC. This translates into CASSLGPGLYEQYF. The complete variable domain, with remaining parts taken from reference TRBV28 and TRBJ2-7, reads DVKVTQSSRYLVKRTGEKVFLECVQDMDHENMFWYRQDPGLGLRLIYFSYDVKMKEKGDIPEGYSVSREKKERFSLILESASTNQTSMYLCASSLGPGLYEQYFGPGTRLTVT.

The chain combines TRBV11-2 with TRBJ2-7; tentatively, D is TRBD1 (7 bases). The CDR3 contains 13 residues. The V gene's germline CDR1 is SGHAT and CDR2 FQNNGV. The V end lost 1 base, the J end lost 6 bases, and 10 bases lay between the germline ends. CDR3 loop: CASSLGQGLEQYF. Here the CDR3 DNA reads TGTGCCAGCAGCTTAGGACAGGGACTCGAGCAGTACTTC.

V and J are TRBV5-1 and TRBJ1-2; 7 bases line up with TRBD1. Unmatched junction bases numbered 6, after V lost 1 base and J lost 6 bases. The CDR3 covers 14 residues. Germline V gene data show CDR1 as SGHRS and CDR2 as YFSETQ. CDR3 nucleotide sequence: TGCGCCAGCAGCTTGTTAGGGGGCAAGGATGGCTACACCTTC. Protein: CASSLLGGKDGYTF. Full variable domain (outside the CDR3, taken from reference TRBV5-1 and TRBJ1-2): KAGVTQTPRYLIKTRGQQVTLSCSPISGHRSVSWYQQTPGQGLQFLFEYFSETQRNKGNFPGRFSGRQFSNSRSEMNVSTLELGDSALYLCASSLLGGKDGYTFGSGTRLTVV.

The CDR3 region has the DNA TGTGCCAGTAGTATAGATGAGTTCAGGGGCACTGAAGCTTTCTTT. Translation gives CASSIDEFRGTEAFF. The V gene is TRBV19, the J gene TRBJ1-1, with D possibly being TRBD1 (6 bases). The CDR3 contains 15 residues. V was trimmed by 0 bases and J by 4 bases, leaving 12 bases between them. Germline V lookup: CDR1 LNHDA, CDR2 SQIVND (reference sequence).

The gene calls are TRBV12-3 or TRBV12-4 and TRBJ1-2, with D possibly TRBD1 on 6 matching bases. The CDR3 is 13 residues long. The V end lost 6 bases, the J end lost 6 bases, and 14 bases lay between the germline ends. The CDR3 nucleotides are TGTGCCAGCAGCCTACGGACAGCGAATGGCTACACCTTC. This sequence encodes CASSLRTANGYTF.

The V and J genes are TRBV30 and TRBJ2-7; weak D call: TRBD1 (6 bases). This CDR3 comprises 15 residues. V shed 7 bases and J shed 4 bases, with 23 bases lying between them. Germline V CDR1 and CDR2: GTSNPN, SVGIG (reference sequence). The CDR3 DNA reads as TGTGCCTACCAGCAGGGGACCCTTAGAGAATACGAGCAGTACTTC. Its protein product is CAYQQGTLREYEQYF.

The chain uses TRBV6-5 and TRBJ2-7, with 7 nucleotides matching TRBD2. The V gene's germline CDR1 is MNHEY and CDR2 SVGAGI. Trimming took 2 bases from V and 4 from J; bases not matched to a gene: 8. This CDR3 has 15 amino acids. The CDR3 region has the DNA TGTGCCAGCAGTTACACTTCGGGGGGTGGGTACGAGCAGTACTTC. Translating it yields CASSYTSGGGYEQYF.

The gene calls are TRBV30 and TRBJ1-5; 7 bases map to TRBD1. Trimming took 2 bases from V and 0 from J; bases not matched to a gene: 1. CDR1 is GTSNPN, CDR2 SVGIG, per germline (reference sequence). This CDR3 has 14 amino acids. CDR3 region: CAWSTGVSNQPQHF. In DNA form, the CDR3 reads TGTGCCTGGAGTACAGGGGTTAGCAATCAGCCCCAGCATTTT.

This clone was picked up a small number of times. V usage is TRBV11-2 and J usage is TRBJ1-1; maybe TRBD1 (6 bases). V lost 1 base and J 2 bases, leaving 17 bases between the germline ends. Germline-derived CDR1 and CDR2 are SGHAT and FQNNGV. This CDR3 contains 17 residues. The CDR3 DNA sequence: TGTGCCAGCAGCTTAGGTAGATGGGGCAGGGGCAACACTGAAGCTTTCTTT. This translates into CASSLGRWGRGNTEAFF.

The J gene is TRBJ1-1, the V gene TRBV5-1; the D gene is possibly TRBD1 (6 bases). Trimming removed 0 bases from V and 0 bases from J, with 9 bases in between. The CDR3 contains 15 residues. CDR1 and CDR2 (germline): SGHRS, YFSETQ. CDR3 coding DNA: TGCGCCAGCAGCTTGGTAGGGACAATGAACACTGAAGCTTTCTTT. It specifies CASSLVGTMNTEAFF. Full variable domain (outside the CDR3, taken from reference TRBV5-1 and TRBJ1-1): KAGVTQTPRYLIKTRGQQVTLSCSPISGHRSVSWYQQTPGQGLQFLFEYFSETQRNKGNFPGRFSGRQFSNSRSEMNVSTLELGDSALYLCASSLVGTMNTEAFFGQGTRLTVV.

This clone was observed a single time. CDR3 loop: CASSPGNTGELFF. The CDR3 coding sequence is TGTGCCAGCAGCCCAGGTAACACCGGGGAGCTGTTTTTT. The rearrangement uses TRBV5-6 and TRBJ2-2; no firm D call. Germline V lookup: CDR1 SGHDT, CDR2 YYEEEE. The CDR3 is 13 amino acids. V lost 4 bases and J 2 bases, leaving 6 bases between the germline ends.

V usage is TRBV2 and J usage is TRBJ2-7, with 9 positions matching TRBD1. V shed 4 bases and J 2 bases; nucleotides not matched to a gene: 6. This CDR3 has 15 amino acids. Looked up from germline, CDR1 is SNHLY and CDR2 is FYNNEI. CDR3 bases: TGTGCCAGCAGTGGGTACAGGGGGCCGGCCTACGAGCAGTACTTC. Translation gives CASSGYRGPAYEQYF.

V and J are TRBV5-4 and TRBJ1-1, with 8 bases fitting TRBD1. CDR1 and CDR2 from the germline V gene are SGHNT and YYREEE (reference sequence). The CDR3 is made up of 15 amino acids. The V gene end was trimmed by 5 bases and the J gene end by 2 bases; junction bases not matched to a gene: 8. Here the CDR3 DNA reads TGTGCCAGCAGGGGAGCGGACAGGGAAAACACTGAAGCTTTCTTT. This gives the protein CASRGADRENTEAFF.

The V and J genes are TRBV28 and TRBJ1-5; D uncertain. Germline CDR1 and CDR2: MDHEN and SYDVKM. This CDR3 spans 14 amino acids. V was pared by 5 bases and J by 3 bases, with 11 bases between. CDR3 sequence reads: CASSLTSSNQPQHF. Written as DNA, the CDR3 is TGTGCCAGCAGTCTGACATCGTCCAATCAGCCCCAGCATTTT.

The chain joins TRBV11-2 to TRBJ2-7; TRBD2 matches at 9 bases. Trimming took 5 bases from V and 0 from J; bases not matched to a gene: 11. The CDR3 is 17 amino acids. Germline CDR1 and CDR2: SGHAT and FQNNGV. The CDR3 sequence is CASSPRYGGGASYEQYF. Here the CDR3 DNA reads TGTGCCAGCAGCCCCCGGTATGGCGGGGGGGCCTCCTACGAGCAGTACTTC.

The chain joins TRBV3-1 (or the pseudogene TRBV3-2) to TRBJ1-1, with 7 bases lining up with TRBD1. The J segment lost 4 bases and the V segment lost 1 base, leaving 6 bases of the junction unmatched. The CDR3 sequence is 15 residues long. Germline V gene sequence: CDR1 LGHDT, CDR2 YNNKEL (reference sequence). The CDR3: CASSQADREVTEAFF. In nucleotides, the CDR3 is TGTGCCAGCAGCCAAGCCGACAGGGAGGTCACTGAAGCTTTCTTT.

Remarks on this clone: The junction and the germline gene differ at one end; a read error may be behind it. This chain uses TRBV7-8 with TRBJ1-2; possibly TRBD1 for D (5 bases). CDR1 SGHVS and CDR2 FQNEAQ come from the germline V gene. CDR3 length: 18 amino acids. The CDR3 loop reads CASCLYRWGDWGNYGYTF. The CDR3 DNA reads TGTGCCAGCTGCTTATATCGGTGGGGGGACTGGGGGAACTATGGCTACACCTTC.

The gene calls are TRBV11-1 and TRBJ1-1; 8 nucleotides line up with TRBD1. Looked up from germline, CDR1 is SGHAT and CDR2 is FQDESV (reference sequence). V was pared by 5 bases and J by 1 base, with 9 bases of the junction left unmatched. The CDR3 extends over 16 amino acids. The CDR3 reads CASSPYRGTGNTEAFF. Here the CDR3 DNA reads TGTGCCAGCAGCCCATACCGCGGGACAGGGAACACTGAAGCTTTCTTT.

The genes are TRBV11-2 and TRBJ2-7; D might be TRBD1 (6 bases). Trimming took off 5 bases at V and 6 bases at J, with 26 bases between the two ends. The CDR3 extends over 17 amino acids. Germline V gives CDR1 SGHAT, CDR2 FQNNGV. The CDR3 nucleotides read TGTGCCAGCAGCCCCCCAGCCCCCGGGACACTCGTTTTCGAGCAGTACTTC. Translation: CASSPPAPGTLVFEQYF. Full variable domain (outside the CDR3, taken from reference TRBV11-2 and TRBJ2-7): EAGVAQSPRYKIIEKRQSVAFWCNPISGHATLYWYQQILGQGPKLLIQFQNNGVVDDSQLPKDRFSAERLKGVDSTLKIQPAKLEDSAVYLCASSPPAPGTLVFEQYFGPGTRLTVT.

The V call is TRBV28, the J call TRBJ1-2; 9 nucleotides agree with TRBD1. The CDR3 consists of 15 residues. The germline V gene encodes CDR1 MDHEN and CDR2 SYDVKM. V lost 9 bases and J lost 2; bases outside the gene matches: 10. In nucleotides, the CDR3 is TGTGCCAGTGACGACCCCGGGACAGGGAACTATGGCTACACCTTC. It encodes CASDDPGTGNYGYTF.

The count of this clone is one. This chain connects TRBV10-3 to TRBJ2-7, with TRBD2 as a possible D gene (5 bases). V dropped 3 bases and J dropped 5 bases, with 11 bases sitting between them. This CDR3 contains 13 residues. Germline V CDR1 and CDR2: ENHRY, SYGVKD. The CDR3 reads CAISDASHHEQYF. CDR3 DNA: TGTGCCATCAGTGACGCTAGCCACCACGAGCAGTACTTC.